This TCR beta chain came from a study of cytomegalovirus exposure and HLA in healthy donors. Study background: About 85 million unique TCR sequences came from HLA-typed donors in an early release. Study results and caveats: Follow-up analysis seemed to connect common viral pathogens with several of the most significant clusters identified.

Points on this clone: Its antigen is unknown.

The PCR used 60 Vbeta and 13 Jbeta primers. Profiling relied on immunoSEQ multiplex PCR, and the TCRdb table lists in-frame clones only, not all of them. The sample features 75,000 to 95,000 clones, with 1.5% in its top ten. The receptor's source is an older woman in good health and CMV-seronegative. Input material: PBMCs.

CDR3 sequence reads: CASSQLGLAGAGNEQFF. In nucleotides, the CDR3 is TGCGCCAGCAGCCAATTAGGACTAGCGGGAGCTGGGAATGAGCAGTTCTTC. V is TRBV5-1 and J is TRBJ2-1; 13 positions agree with TRBD2. There are 17 residues in the CDR3. With 4 bases clipped from V and 7 bases from J, the junction kept 11 bases outside the gene matches. The germline gives CDR1 SGHRS, CDR2 YFSETQ.